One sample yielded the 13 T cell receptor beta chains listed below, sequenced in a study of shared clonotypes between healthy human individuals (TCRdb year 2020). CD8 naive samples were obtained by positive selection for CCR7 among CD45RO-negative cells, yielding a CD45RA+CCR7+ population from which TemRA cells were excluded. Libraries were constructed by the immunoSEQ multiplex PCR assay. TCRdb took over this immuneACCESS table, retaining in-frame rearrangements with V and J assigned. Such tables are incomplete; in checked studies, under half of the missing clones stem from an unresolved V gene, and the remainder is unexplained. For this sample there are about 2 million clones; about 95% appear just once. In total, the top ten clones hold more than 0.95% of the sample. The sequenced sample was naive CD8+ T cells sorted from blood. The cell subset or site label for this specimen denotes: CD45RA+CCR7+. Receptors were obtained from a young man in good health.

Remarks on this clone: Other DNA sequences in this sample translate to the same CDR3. In DNA, the CDR3 is TGCGCCAGCAGCCTGGGTTCCTCCTACGAGCAGTACTTC. It translates to CASSLGSSYEQYF. The chain joins TRBV4-1 to TRBJ2-7; D is uncertain. Germline V gives CDR1 MGHRA, CDR2 YSYEKL. The CDR3 extends over 13 amino acids. V shed 4 bases and J shed 0 bases, with 7 bases lying between them.

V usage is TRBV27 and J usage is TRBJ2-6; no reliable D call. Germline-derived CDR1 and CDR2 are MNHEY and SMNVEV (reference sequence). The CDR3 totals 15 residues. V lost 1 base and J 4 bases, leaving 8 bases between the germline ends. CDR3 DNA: TGTGCCAGCAGTTTATGGGCCGAAGGGGCCAACGTCCTGACTTTC. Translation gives CASSLWAEGANVLTF.

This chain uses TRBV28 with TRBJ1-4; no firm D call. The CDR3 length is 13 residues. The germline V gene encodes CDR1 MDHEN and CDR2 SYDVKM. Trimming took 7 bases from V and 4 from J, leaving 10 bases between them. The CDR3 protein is CASTVLNNEKLFF. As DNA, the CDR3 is TGTGCCAGCACGGTCCTGAATAATGAAAAACTGTTTTTT.

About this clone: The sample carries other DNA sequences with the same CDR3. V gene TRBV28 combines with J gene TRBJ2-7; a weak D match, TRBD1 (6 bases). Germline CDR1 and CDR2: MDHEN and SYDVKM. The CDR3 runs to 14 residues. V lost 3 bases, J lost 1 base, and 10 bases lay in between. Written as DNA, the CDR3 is TGTGCCAGCAGTTTGTCAGGGGAGTCCTACGAGCAGTACTTC. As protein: CASSLSGESYEQYF.

The CDR3 sequence: CASWGGRADTQYF. In DNA, the CDR3 is TGTGCCAGCTGGGGTGGCCGGGCCGATACGCAGTATTTT. The rearrangement links TRBV27 to TRBJ2-3; the D is unclear. This CDR3 has 13 residues. The germline gives CDR1 MNHEY, CDR2 SMNVEV (reference sequence). V gave up 8 bases and J gave up 6 bases, with 15 bases separating them.

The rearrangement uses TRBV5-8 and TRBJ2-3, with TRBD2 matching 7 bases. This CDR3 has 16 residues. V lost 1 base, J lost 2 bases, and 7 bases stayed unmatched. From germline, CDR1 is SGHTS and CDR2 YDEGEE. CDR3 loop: CASSLSIAGVTDTQYF. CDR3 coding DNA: TGTGCCAGCAGCTTGAGTATCGCGGGGGTCACAGATACGCAGTATTTT.

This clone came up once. This CDR3 reads CASRTGPPDTQYF. CDR3 DNA sequence: TGTGCCAGCAGGACAGGGCCCCCAGATACGCAGTATTTT. J is TRBJ2-3 and V is TRBV7-9; 7 positions agree with TRBD1. The ends lost 6 bases at V and 4 bases at J; junction bases unmatched: 4. Germline V gene sequence: CDR1 SEHNR, CDR2 FQNEAQ (reference sequence). CDR3 length equals 13 residues.

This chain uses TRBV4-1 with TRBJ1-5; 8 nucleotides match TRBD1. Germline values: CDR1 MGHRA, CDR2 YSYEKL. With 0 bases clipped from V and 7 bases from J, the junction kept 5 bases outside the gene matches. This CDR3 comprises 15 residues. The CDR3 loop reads CASSQDGDRGQPQHF. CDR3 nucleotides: TGCGCCAGCAGCCAAGATGGAGACAGGGGACAGCCCCAGCATTTT.

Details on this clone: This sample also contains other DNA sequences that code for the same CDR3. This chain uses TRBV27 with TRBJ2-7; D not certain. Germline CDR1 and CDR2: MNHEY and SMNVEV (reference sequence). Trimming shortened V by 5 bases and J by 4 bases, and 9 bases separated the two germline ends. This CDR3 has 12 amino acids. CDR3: CASSDSLYEQYF. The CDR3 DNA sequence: TGTGCCAGCAGTGACTCGTTATACGAGCAGTACTTC.

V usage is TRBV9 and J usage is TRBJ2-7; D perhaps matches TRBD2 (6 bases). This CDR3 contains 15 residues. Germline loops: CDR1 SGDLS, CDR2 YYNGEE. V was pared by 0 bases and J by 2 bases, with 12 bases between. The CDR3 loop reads CASSVGGGDTYEQYF. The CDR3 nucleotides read TGTGCCAGCAGCGTAGGGGGCGGGGATACCTACGAGCAGTACTTC.

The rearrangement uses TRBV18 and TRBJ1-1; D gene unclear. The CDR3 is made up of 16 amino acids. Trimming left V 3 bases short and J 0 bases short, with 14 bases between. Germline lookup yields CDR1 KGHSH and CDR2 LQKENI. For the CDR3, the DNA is TGTGCCAGCTCACCGACGGGTGGCGGGGTGAACACTGAAGCTTTCTTT. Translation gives CASSPTGGGVNTEAFF.

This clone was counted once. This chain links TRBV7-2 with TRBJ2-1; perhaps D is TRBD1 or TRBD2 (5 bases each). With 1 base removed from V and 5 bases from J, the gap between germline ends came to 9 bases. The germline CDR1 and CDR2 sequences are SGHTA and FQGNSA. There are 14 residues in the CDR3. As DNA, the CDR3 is TGTGCCAGCAGCTTAGTGGGGGTCGACAATGAGCAGTTCTTC. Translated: CASSLVGVDNEQFF.

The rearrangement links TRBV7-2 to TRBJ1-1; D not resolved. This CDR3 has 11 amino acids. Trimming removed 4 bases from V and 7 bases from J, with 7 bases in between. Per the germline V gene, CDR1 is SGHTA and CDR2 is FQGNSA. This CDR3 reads CASSYMGEAFF. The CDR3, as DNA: TGTGCCAGCAGCTATATGGGTGAAGCTTTCTTT. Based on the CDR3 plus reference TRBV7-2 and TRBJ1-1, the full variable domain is GAGVSQSPSNKVTEKGKDVELRCDPISGHTALYWYRQSLGQGLEFLIYFQGNSAPDKSGLPSDRFSAERTGGSVSTLTIQRTQQEDSAVYLCASSYMGEAFFGQGTRLTVV.